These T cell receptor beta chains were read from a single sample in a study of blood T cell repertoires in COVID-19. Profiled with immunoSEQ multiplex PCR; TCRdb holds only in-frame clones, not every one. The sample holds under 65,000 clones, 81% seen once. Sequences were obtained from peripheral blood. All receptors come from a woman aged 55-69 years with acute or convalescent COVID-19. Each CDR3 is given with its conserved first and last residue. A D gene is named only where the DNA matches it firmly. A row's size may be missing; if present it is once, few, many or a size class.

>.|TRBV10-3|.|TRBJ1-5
TGTGCCAGCAACAGGGAAGGAAGCAATCAGCCCCAGCATTTT
CASNREGSNQPQHF
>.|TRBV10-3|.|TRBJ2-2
TGTGCCACGACGAGTGAGGGCACCGGGGAGCTGTTTTTT
CATTSEGTGELFF
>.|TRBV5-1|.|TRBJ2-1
TGCGCCAGCAGCCTCCAGGGGTCCTACAATGAGCAGTTCTTC
CASSLQGSYNEQFF
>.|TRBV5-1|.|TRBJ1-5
TGCGCCAGCAGTCTTGGGACAACGGGGCAGCCCCAGCATTTT
CASSLGTTGQPQHF
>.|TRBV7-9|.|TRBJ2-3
TGTGCCAGCAGCCTCGGACAATCCATGGATACGCAGTATTTT
CASSLGQSMDTQYF
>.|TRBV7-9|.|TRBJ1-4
TGTGCCAGCAGTCCCAGGGCATCGGGTGAAAAACTGTTTTTT
CASSPRASGEKLFF
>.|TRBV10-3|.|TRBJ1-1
TGTGCCATCAACCCGACAAGAAACACTGAAGCTTTCTTT
CAINPTRNTEAFF
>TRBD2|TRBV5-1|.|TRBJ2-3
TGCGCCAGCAGCTTGGAGGCGGGGGGAGTAGATACGCAGTATTTT
CASSLEAGGVDTQYF
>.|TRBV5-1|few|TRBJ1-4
TGCGCCAGCAGCTTGGCTCCGGGGGGTTCAAATGAAAAACTGTTTTTT
CASSLAPGGSNEKLFF
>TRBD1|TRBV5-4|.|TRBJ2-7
TGTGCCAGCAGCGCCGGACAGGGCTTCTCTTATTCCTACGAGCAGTACTTC
CASSAGQGFSYSYEQYF
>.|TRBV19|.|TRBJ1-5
TGTGCCAGTAGTATAGTTGCAGGGAACCAGCCCCAGCATTTT
CASSIVAGNQPQHF
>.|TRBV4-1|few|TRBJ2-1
TGCGCCAGCAGCCCCGGGTTTAGCTCCTACAATGAGCAGTTCTTC
CASSPGFSSYNEQFF
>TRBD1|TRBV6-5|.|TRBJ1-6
TGTGCCAGCACCGACAGGGCCTCCTATAATTCACCCCTCCACTTT
CASTDRASYNSPLHF
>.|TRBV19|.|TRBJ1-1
TGTGCCAGTAAGGCTAATGAGGAGAACACTGAAGCTTTCTTT
CASKANEENTEAFF
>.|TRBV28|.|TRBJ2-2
TGTGCCAGCACCCTAGGTCTAGGAGGGGCCGGGGAGCTGTTTTTT
CASTLGLGGAGELFF
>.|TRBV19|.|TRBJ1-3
TGTGCCAGTACCCTCGGGGGGGGGTCTGGAAACACCATATATTTT
CASTLGGGSGNTIYF
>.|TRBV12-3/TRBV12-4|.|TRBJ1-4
TGTGCCAGCAGTTTAGGAGGGGGAAAACTGTTTTTT
CASSLGGGKLFF
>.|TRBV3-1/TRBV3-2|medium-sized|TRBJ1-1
TGTGCCAGCAGCCTAATGAACACTGAAGCTTTCTTT
CASSLMNTEAFF
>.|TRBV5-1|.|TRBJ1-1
TGCGCCAGCAGCTTGGACAGGGTTAACACTGAAGCTTTCTTT
CASSLDRVNTEAFF
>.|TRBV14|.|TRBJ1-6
TGTGCCAGCAGCCAGACTCAAAGCTCCTATAATTCACCCCTCCACTTT
CASSQTQSSYNSPLHF
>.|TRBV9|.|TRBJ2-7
TGTGCCAGCAGCGTAGACATATCCTACGAGCAGTACTTC
CASSVDISYEQYF
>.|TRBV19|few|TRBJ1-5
TGTGCCAGTAGAGGGGTCTATAGCAATCAGCCCCAGCATTTT
CASRGVYSNQPQHF
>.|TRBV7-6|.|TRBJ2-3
TGTGCCAGCAGCAATCGGGCAGATACGCAGTATTTT
CASSNRADTQYF
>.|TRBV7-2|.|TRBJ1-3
TGTGCCAGCACCCCCGGGGTTACCCCTGGAAACACCATATATTTT
CASTPGVTPGNTIYF
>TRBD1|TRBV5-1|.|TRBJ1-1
TGCGCCAGCAGCTTAGACGGACAGGAGACTGAAGCTTTCTTT
CASSLDGQETEAFF
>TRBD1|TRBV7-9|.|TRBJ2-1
TGTGCCAGCAGCTTAACGGGACAGGGACGGAATGAGCAGTTCTTC
CASSLTGQGRNEQFF
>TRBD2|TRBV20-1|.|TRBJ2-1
TGCAGTGCTAGTGTCGGGGGGGTCTACAATGAGCAGTTCTTC
CSASVGGVYNEQFF
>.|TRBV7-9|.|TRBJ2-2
TGTGCCAGCAGCACGTGGGGGCGGATTGGTGGTTCCGGGGAGCTGTTTTTT
CASSTWGRIGGSGELFF
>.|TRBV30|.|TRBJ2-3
TGTGCCTGGAGCGAGGTAACAGATACGCAGTATTTT
CAWSEVTDTQYF
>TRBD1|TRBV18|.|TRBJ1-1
TGTGCCAGCTCACCCGGACAGGGCGTGTTCACTGAAGCTTTCTTT
CASSPGQGVFTEAFF
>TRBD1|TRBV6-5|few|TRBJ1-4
TGTGCCAGCACCTCCCAGGGGGCCCCTAATGAAAAACTGTTTTTT
CASTSQGAPNEKLFF
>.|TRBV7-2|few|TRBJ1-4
TGTGCCAGCAGCTTCAGTCCCACAGGGACAGAAAAACTGTTTTTT
CASSFSPTGTEKLFF
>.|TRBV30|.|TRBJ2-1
TGTGCCTGGAGTGAGCCGGGACTCCACTACAATGAGCAGTTCTTC
CAWSEPGLHYNEQFF